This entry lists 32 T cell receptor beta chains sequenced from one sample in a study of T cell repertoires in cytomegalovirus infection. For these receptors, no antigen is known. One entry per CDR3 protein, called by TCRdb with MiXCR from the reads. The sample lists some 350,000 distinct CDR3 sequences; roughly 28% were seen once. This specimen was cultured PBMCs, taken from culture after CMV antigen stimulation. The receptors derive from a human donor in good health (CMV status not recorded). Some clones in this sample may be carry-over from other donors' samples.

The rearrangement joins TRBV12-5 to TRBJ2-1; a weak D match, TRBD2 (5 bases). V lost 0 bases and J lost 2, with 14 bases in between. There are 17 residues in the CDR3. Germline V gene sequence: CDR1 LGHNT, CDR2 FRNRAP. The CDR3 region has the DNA TGTGCTAGTGGTTTGGTACTGGACTCCCTAACCTACAATGAGCAGTTCTTC. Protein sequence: CASGLVLDSLTYNEQFF. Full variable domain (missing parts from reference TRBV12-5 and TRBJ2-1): DARVTQTPRHKVTEMGQEVTMRCQPILGHNTVFWYRQTMMQGLELLAYFRNRAPLDDSGMPKDRFSAEMPDATLATLKIQPSEPRDSAVYFCASGLVLDSLTYNEQFFGPGTRLTVL.

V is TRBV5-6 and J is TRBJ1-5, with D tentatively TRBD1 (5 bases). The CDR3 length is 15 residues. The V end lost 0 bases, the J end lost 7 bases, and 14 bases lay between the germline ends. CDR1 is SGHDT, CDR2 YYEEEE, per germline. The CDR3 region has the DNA TGTGCCAGCAGCTTGGGCAGGGTGGTAAGGCAGCCCCAGCATTTT. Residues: CASSLGRVVRQPQHF.

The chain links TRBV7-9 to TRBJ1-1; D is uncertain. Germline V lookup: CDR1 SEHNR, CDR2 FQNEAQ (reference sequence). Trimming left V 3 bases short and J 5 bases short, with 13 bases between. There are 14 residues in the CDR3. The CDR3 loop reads CASSLSTGRTEAFF. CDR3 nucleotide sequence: TGTGCCAGCAGCTTGTCAACGGGGAGGACTGAAGCTTTCTTT.

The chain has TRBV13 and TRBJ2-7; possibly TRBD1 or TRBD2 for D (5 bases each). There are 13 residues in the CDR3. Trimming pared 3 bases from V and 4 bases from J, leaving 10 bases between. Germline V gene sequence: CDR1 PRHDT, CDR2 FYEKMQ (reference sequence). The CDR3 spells CASSFRGRYEQYF. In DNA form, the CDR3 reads TGTGCCAGCAGCTTCCGGGGACGTTACGAGCAGTACTTC.

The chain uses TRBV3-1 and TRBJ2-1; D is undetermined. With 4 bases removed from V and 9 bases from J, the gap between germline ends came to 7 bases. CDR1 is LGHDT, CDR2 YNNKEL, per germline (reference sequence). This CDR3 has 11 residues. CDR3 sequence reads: CASSLSSEQFF. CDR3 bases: TGTGCCAGCAGCCTCAGTAGTGAGCAGTTCTTC.

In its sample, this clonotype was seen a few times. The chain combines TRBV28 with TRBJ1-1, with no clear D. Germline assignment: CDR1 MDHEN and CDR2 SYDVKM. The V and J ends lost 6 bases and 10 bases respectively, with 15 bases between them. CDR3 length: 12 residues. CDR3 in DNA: TGTGCCAGCAGCATCCACCCAATGCCAGCTTTCTTT. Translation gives CASSIHPMPAFF.

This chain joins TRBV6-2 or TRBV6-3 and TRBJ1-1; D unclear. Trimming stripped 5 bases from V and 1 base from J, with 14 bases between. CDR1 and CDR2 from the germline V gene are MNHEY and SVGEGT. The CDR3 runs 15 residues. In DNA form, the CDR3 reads TGTGCCAGCAGTCCCCCTACACGGAGGAACACTGAAGCTTTCTTT. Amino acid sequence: CASSPPTRRNTEAFF.

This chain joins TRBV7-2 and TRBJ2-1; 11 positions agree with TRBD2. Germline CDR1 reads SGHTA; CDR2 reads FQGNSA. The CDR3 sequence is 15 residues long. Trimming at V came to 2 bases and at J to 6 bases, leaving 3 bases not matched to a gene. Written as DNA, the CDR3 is TGTGCCAGCAGCTTACTAGCGGGAGGTCTCAATGAGCAGTTCTTC. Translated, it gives CASSLLAGGLNEQFF.

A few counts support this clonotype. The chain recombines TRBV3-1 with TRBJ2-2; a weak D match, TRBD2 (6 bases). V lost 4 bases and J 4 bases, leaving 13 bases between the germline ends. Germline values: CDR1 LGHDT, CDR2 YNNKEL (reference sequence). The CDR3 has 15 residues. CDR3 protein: CASSLGEDFTGELFF. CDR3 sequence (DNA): TGTGCCAGCAGCCTGGGGGAGGATTTCACCGGGGAGCTGTTTTTT.

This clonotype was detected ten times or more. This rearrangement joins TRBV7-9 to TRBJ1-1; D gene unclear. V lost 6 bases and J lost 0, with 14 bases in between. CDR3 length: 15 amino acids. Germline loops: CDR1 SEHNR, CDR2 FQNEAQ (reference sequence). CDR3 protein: CASRPREAMNTEAFF. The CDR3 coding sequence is TGTGCCAGCAGGCCCCGGGAGGCCATGAACACTGAAGCTTTCTTT.

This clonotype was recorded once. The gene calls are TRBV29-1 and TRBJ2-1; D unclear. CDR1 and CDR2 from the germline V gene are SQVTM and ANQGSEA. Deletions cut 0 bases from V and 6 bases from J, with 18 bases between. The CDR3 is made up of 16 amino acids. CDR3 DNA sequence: TGCAGCGTTGAAGACTCTATGTCAGTGAGGTTCAATGAGCAGTTCTTC. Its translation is CSVEDSMSVRFNEQFF.

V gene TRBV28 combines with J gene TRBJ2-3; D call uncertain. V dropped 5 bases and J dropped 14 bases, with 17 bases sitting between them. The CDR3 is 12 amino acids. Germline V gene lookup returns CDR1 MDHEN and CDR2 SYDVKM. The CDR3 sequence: CASSLQTPNGYF. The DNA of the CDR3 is TGTGCCAGCAGTCTACAGACCCCCAACGGGTATTTT.

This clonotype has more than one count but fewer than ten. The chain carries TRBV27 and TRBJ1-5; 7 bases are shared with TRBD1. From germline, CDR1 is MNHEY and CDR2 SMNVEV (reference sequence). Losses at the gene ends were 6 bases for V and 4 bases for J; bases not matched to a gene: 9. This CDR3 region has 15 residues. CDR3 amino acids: CASRNRQGRNQPQHF. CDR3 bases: TGTGCCAGCAGGAACCGACAGGGACGGAATCAGCCCCAGCATTTT.

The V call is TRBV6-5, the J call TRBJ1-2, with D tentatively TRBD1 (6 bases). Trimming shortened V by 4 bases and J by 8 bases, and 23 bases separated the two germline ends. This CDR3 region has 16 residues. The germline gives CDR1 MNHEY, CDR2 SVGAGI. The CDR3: CASSSRRTATLEGYTF. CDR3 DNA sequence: TGTGCCAGCAGTTCCAGAAGGACAGCTACCCTAGAAGGCTACACCTTC.

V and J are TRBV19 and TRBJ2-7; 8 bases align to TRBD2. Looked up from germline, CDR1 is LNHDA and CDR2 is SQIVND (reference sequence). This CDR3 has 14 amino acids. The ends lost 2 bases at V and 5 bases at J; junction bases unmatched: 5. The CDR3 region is CASSISGGRNEQYF. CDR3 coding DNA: TGTGCCAGTAGTATAAGCGGGGGTCGAAACGAGCAGTACTTC.

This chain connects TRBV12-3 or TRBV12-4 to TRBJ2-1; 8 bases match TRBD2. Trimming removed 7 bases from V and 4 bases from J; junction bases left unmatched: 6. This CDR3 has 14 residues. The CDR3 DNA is TGTGCCAGCACCGTCAGCGGGGGTTACAATGAGCAGTTCTTC. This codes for CASTVSGGYNEQFF.

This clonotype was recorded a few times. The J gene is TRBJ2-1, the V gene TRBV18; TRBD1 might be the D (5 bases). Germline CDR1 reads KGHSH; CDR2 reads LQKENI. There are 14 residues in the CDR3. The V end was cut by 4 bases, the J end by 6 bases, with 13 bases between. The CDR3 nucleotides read TGTGCCAGCTCACGTGACAGATTACGCAATGAGCAGTTCTTC. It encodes CASSRDRLRNEQFF. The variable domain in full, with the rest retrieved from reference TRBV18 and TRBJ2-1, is NAGVMQNPRHLVRRRGQEARLRCSPMKGHSHVYWYRQLPEEGLKFMVYLQKENIIDESGMPKERFSAEFPKEGPSILRIQQVVRGDSAAYFCASSRDRLRNEQFFGPGTRLTVL.

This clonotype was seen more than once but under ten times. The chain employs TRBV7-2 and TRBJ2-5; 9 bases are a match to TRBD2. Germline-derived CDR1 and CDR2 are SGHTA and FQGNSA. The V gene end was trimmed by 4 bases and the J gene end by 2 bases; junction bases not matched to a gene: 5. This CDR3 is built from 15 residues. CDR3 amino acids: CASSSRLAVQETQYF. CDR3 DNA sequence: TGTGCCAGCAGCTCCAGACTAGCGGTACAAGAGACCCAGTACTTC.

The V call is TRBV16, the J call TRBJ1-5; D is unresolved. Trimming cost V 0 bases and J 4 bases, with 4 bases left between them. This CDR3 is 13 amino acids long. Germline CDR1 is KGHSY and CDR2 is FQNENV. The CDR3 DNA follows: TGTGCCAGCAGCCAATCCCAGAATCAGCCCCAGCATTTT. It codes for CASSQSQNQPQHF.

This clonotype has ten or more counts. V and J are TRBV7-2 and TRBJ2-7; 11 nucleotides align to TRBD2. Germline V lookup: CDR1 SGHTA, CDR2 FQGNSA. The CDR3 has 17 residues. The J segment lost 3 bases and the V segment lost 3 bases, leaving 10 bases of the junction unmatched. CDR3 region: CASSLGPGLAAVYEQYF. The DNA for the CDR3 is TGTGCCAGCAGCTTGGGACCGGGACTAGCGGCCGTCTACGAGCAGTACTTC.

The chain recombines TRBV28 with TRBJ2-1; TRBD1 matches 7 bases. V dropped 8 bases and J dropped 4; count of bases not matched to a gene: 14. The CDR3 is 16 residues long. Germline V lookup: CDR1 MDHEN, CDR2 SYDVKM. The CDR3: CASSQRGPLPYNEQFF. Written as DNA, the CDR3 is TGTGCCAGCTCCCAGAGGGGGCCCTTACCTTACAATGAGCAGTTCTTC.

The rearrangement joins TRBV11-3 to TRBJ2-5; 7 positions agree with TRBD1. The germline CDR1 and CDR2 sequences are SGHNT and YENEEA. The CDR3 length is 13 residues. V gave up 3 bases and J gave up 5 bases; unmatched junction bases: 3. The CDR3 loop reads CASSFYRGETQYF. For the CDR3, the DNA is TGTGCCAGCAGCTTCTACAGGGGTGAGACCCAGTACTTC.

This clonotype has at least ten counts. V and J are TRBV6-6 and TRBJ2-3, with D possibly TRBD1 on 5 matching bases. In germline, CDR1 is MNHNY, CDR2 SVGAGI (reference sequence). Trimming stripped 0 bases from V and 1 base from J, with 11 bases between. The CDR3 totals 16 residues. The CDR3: CASSYSLGLGTDTQYF. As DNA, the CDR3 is TGTGCCAGCAGTTACTCGCTGGGGCTGGGCACAGATACGCAGTATTTT.

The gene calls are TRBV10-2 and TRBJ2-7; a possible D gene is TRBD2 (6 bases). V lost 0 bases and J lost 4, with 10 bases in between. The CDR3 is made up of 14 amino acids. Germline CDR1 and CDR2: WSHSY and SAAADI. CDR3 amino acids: CASSESRRGYEQYF. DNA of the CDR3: TGCGCCAGCAGTGAGTCGAGGAGGGGTTACGAGCAGTACTTC.

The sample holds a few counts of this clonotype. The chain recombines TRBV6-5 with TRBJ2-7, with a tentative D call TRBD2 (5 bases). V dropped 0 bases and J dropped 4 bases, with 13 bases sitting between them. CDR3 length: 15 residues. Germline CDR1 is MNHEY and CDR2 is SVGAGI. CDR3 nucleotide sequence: TGTGCCAGCAGTTACTCTAGACTACGACAATACGAGCAGTACTTC. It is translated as CASSYSRLRQYEQYF.

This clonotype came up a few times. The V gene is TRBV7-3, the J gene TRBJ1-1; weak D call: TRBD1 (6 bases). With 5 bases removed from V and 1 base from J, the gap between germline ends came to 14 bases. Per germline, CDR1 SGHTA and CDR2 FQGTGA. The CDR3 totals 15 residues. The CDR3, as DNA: TGTGCCAGCAGCAGTGGGGGGGGCAGGAACACTGAAGCTTTCTTT. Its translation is CASSSGGGRNTEAFF.

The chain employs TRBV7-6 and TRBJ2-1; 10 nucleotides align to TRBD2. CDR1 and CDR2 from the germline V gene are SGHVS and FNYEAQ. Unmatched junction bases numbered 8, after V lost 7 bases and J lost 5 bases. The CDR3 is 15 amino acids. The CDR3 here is CASIPGLAGDNEQFF. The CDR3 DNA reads TGTGCCAGCATTCCGGGGCTAGCGGGGGACAATGAGCAGTTCTTC. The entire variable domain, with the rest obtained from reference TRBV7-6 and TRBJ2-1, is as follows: GAGVSQSPRYKVTKRGQDVALRCDPISGHVSLYWYRQALGQGPEFLTYFNYEAQQDKSGLPNDRFSAERPEGSISTLTIQRTEQRDSAMYRCASIPGLAGDNEQFFGPGTRLTVL.

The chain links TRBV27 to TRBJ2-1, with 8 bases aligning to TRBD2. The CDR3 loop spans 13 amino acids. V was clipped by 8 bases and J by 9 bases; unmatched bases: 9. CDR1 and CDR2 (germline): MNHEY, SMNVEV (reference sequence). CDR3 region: CASHGSGNPEQFF. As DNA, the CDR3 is TGTGCCAGCCATGGTAGCGGGAATCCTGAGCAGTTCTTC.

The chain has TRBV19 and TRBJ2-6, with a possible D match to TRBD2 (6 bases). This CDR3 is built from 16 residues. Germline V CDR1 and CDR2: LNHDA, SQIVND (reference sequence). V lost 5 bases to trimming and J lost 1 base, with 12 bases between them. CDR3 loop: CASSQTAGSGANVLTF. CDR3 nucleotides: TGTGCCAGTAGTCAAACTGCGGGGTCTGGGGCCAACGTCCTGACTTTC. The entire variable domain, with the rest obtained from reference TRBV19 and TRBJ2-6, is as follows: DGGITQSPKYLFRKEGQNVTLSCEQNLNHDAMYWYRQDPGQGLRLIYYSQIVNDFQKGDIAEGYSVSREKKESFPLTVTSAQKNPTAFYLCASSQTAGSGANVLTFGAGSRLTVL.

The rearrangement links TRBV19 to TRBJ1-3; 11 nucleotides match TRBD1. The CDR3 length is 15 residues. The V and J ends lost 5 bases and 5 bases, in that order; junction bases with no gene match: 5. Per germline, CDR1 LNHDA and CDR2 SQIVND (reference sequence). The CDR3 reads CASSLGQGDRNTIYF. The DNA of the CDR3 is TGTGCCAGTAGTCTGGGACAGGGGGACCGAAACACCATATATTTT. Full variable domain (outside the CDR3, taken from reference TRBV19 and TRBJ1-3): DGGITQSPKYLFRKEGQNVTLSCEQNLNHDAMYWYRQDPGQGLRLIYYSQIVNDFQKGDIAEGYSVSREKKESFPLTVTSAQKNPTAFYLCASSLGQGDRNTIYFGEGSWLTVV.

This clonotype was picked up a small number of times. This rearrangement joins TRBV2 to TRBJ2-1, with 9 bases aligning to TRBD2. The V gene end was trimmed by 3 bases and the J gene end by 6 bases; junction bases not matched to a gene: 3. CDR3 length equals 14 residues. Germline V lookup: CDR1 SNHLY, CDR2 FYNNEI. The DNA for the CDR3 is TGTGCCAGCAGTGACCGTAGCGGGAGCAATGAGCAGTTCTTC. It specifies CASSDRSGSNEQFF.

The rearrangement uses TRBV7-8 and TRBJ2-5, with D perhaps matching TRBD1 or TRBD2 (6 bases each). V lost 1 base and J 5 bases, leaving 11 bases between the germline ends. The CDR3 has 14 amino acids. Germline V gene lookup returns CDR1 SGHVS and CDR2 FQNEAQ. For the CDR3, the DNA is TGTGCCAGCAGCTTAGGGAGGGGGATCGAGACCCAGTACTTC. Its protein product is CASSLGRGIETQYF.